What follows describes a single T cell receptor beta chain. Its cognate antigen has yet to be identified. No per-base quality is available; no much larger clone lies one base away. This specimen belongs to a study of T cell changes during pregnancy in multiple sclerosis (dated by TCRdb to the late 2010s). Some background on the complete study: The study examined how the T cell repertoire changed over the course of pregnancy in women with multiple sclerosis.

The germline V gene specifies SGHTA as CDR1 and FQGTGA as CDR2. The CDR3 has 14 amino acids, counting the end cysteine and phenylalanine. The sequence is cut down to CDR3 DNA, 42 bases in frame from base 1. V is shortened by 0 bases, J by 4 bases, and the region joining them spans 8 bases. Receptor libraries were prepared by the immunoSEQ multiplex PCR assay. Imported from immuneACCESS, the table was reduced by TCRdb to in-frame sequences with V and J called. These copies leave out some clones; in studies compared against another copy, an unresolved V gene accounts for under half, and the cause of the remainder is not known. Counted in this sample were about 56,000 clones; roughly 90% of them appeared once. Of the sample, over 1.5% is held by the ten largest clones.

This receptor was taken from a female donor with multiple sclerosis, enrolled in a pregnancy study. This sequence uses TRBV7-3 and TRBJ2-3; the D gene identity is not certain. Material: peripheral blood, obtained after pregnancy. At the DNA level, the sequence is TGTGCCAGCAGCTTAACGTCCGGTGCAGATACGCAGTATTTT. It codes for CASSLTSGADTQYF.